The sequence of this T cell receptor beta chain was determined in a study of OX40 agonist ivuxolimab in advanced cancers. Study-level background: A male proportion of more than 75% was recorded, with mean age about 60 years and range roughly 23 to 85.

Any history of autoimmune disease or systemic immunosuppression disqualified patients. General study results and limits: There were also nonresponders showing low normalized T-cell clonal expansion. In CD8+ T cells, expanded clones were on average more numerous than in CD4+.

Method: immunoSEQ multiplex PCR; TCRdb's copy keeps in-frame clones and lacks some. The sample shows 60,000 to 100,000 clones, around nine tenths of them seen only once. On this clone: Its antigen is unidentified.

The J segment lost 2 bases and the V segment lost 2 bases, leaving 5 bases of the junction unmatched. The CDR3 extends over 16 amino acids. Looked up from germline, CDR1 is KGHSH and CDR2 is LQKENI. The genes are TRBV18 and TRBJ2-3; 9 nucleotides align to TRBD2. The sample in question was CD4+ or CD8+ T cells sorted from blood, obtained in a trial of the OX40 agonist ivuxolimab. This TCR was recovered from an adult with an advanced solid tumor such as melanoma, head and neck, liver or kidney cancer. The CDR3 loop is CASSPKASGNTDTQYF. In nucleotides, the CDR3 is TGTGCCAGCTCACCAAAGGCTAGCGGGAACACAGATACGCAGTATTTT.